The clone carrying this T cell receptor (beta chain) showed up many times. Combining a sample-barcoded 5' primer with a J-beta primer mix, a second PCR ran for about 6 to 11 cycles. TCRdb redid the calling of the 5' RACE reads with MiXCR, one entry per CDR3 protein. Of 590,000 or so distinct CDR3 sequences listed, approximately 30% are singletons. There are 16 residues in the CDR3. Trimming took 5 bases from V and 6 from J, leaving 20 bases between them. This sample was taken from a study of blood T cells in healthy people across ages. This sequence was found in a woman aged 80 or over in good health. What was sequenced was blood. The rearrangement links TRBV12-3 or TRBV12-4 to TRBJ1-5; the D gene is possibly TRBD1 (5 bases). This CDR3 reads CASSHDPGILPQPQHF. CDR3 in DNA: TGTGCCAGCAGTCATGATCCAGGGATCCTACCTCAGCCCCAGCATTTT.